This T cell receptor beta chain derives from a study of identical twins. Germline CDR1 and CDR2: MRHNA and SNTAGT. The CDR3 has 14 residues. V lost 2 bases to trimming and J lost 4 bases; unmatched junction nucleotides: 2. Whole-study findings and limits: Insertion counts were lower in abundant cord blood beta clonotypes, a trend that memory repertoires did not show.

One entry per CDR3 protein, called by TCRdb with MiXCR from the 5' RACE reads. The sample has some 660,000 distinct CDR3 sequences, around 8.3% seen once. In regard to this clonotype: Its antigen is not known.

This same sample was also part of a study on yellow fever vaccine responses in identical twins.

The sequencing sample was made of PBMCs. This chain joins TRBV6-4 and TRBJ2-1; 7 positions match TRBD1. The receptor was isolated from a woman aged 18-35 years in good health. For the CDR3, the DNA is TGTGCCAGCAGTGACAGGGGGCTTTACAATGAGCAGTTCTTC. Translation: CASSDRGLYNEQFF.